The 15 T cell receptor beta chains in this list originate from one sample, sequenced in a study of human T cells and chemical hapten exposure. The time point denotes: patch test 1, 2 weeks after DPC sensitization. The treatment was: therapeutic diphenylcyclopropenone sensitization with weekly scalp DPC. MiXCR was run by TCRdb on the RACE reads, yielding one entry per CDR3 protein. Here the sample spans 80,000 to 100,000 distinct CDR3 sequences, about 6.8% being singletons. Sequenced material: whole blood, taken in connection with sensitization to the hapten diphenylcyclopropenone (DPC). The receptor set was obtained from a woman under 40 with alopecia areata. Some clones in this sample may be carry-over from other donors' samples.

This clonotype was found many times. The chain employs TRBV28 and TRBJ1-1; 10 bases are shared with TRBD1. Looked up from germline, CDR1 is MDHEN and CDR2 is SYDVKM. The junction had 9 bases not matched to a gene; V was cut back by 5 bases and J by 3 bases. The CDR3 runs 16 residues. The CDR3 bases are TGTGCCAGCAGTCAGCCTCCGGGACAGGGGCACACTGAAGCTTTCTTT. This encodes CASSQPPGQGHTEAFF.

The gene calls are TRBV5-5 and TRBJ1-6; 7 nucleotides match TRBD1. Germline V gene lookup returns CDR1 SGHKS and CDR2 YYEKEE (reference sequence). The CDR3 is 20 amino acids. The V gene end was trimmed by 4 bases and the J gene end by 2 bases; junction bases not matched to a gene: 18. CDR3 coding DNA: TGTGCCAGCAGCCTGCGCATAGCAGGGGGGGGTGACCCCTATAATTCACCCCTCCACTTT. This encodes CASSLRIAGGGDPYNSPLHF.

In this sample, this clonotype turned up many times. The chain recombines TRBV7-9 with TRBJ2-7, with D perhaps TRBD1 (5 bases). Germline V gene lookup returns CDR1 SEHNR and CDR2 FQNEAQ (reference sequence). V was pared by 4 bases and J by 9 bases, with 10 bases between. This CDR3 spans 11 amino acids. Here the CDR3 reads CASSSTQGQYF. The DNA for the CDR3 is TGTGCCAGCAGCTCCACCCAGGGGCAGTACTTC.

This clonotype was seen a few times. The chain joins TRBV29-1 to TRBJ2-7; 10 nucleotides agree with TRBD1. Germline V gives CDR1 SQVTM, CDR2 ANQGSEA. The CDR3 spans 14 residues. With V trimmed by 3 bases and J by 3 bases, 5 bases remained unmatched. Written as DNA, the CDR3 is TGCAGCGTTGAGCCGGGACAGGGGATCTACGAGCAGTACTTC. Protein: CSVEPGQGIYEQYF.

This clonotype has at least ten counts. The chain joins TRBV10-3 to TRBJ2-2; the D gene is possibly TRBD2 (6 bases). Germline-derived CDR1 and CDR2 are ENHRY and SYGVKD. CDR3 length equals 14 residues. Trimming took 7 bases from V and 0 from J, leaving 9 bases between them. CDR3 sequence (DNA): TGTGCCATCACGGCGGGACCGAACACCGGGGAGCTGTTTTTT. Translation gives CAITAGPNTGELFF.

This clonotype has at least ten counts. The J gene is TRBJ2-5, the V gene TRBV14; TRBD2 might be the D (5 bases). Trimming removed 2 bases from V and 5 bases from J, with 12 bases in between. Germline CDR1 is SGHDN and CDR2 is FVKESK. The CDR3 loop spans 14 amino acids. The CDR3 DNA reads as TGTGCCAGCAGCCAATACGTAGCGTCGGAGACCCAGTACTTC. Translation: CASSQYVASETQYF. Drawing the rest from reference TRBV14 and TRBJ2-5, the complete variable domain is EAGVTQFPSHSVIEKGQTVTLRCDPISGHDNLYWYRRVMGKEIKFLLHFVKESKQDESGMPNNRFLAERTGGTYSTLKVQPAELEDSGVYFCASSQYVASETQYFGPGTRLLVL.

This clonotype was detected ten times or more. V is TRBV7-3 and J is TRBJ1-5; the D gene is possibly TRBD1 (6 bases). The V and J ends lost 6 bases and 5 bases respectively, with 17 bases between them. Germline CDR1 reads SGHTA; CDR2 reads FQGTGA. The CDR3 consists of 15 residues. The CDR3 sequence is CASSLTGRGDQPQHF. CDR3 bases: TGTGCCAGCAGTCTTACGGGCAGGGGCGATCAGCCCCAGCATTTT.

This clonotype has ten or more counts. CDR3 sequence reads: CSARDPAGSQNIQYF. The CDR3 region has the DNA TGCAGTGCTAGAGACCCGGCAGGGTCCCAAAACATTCAGTACTTC. The gene calls are TRBV20-1 and TRBJ2-4, with D maybe TRBD1 (5 bases). The length of the CDR3 is 15 residues. V lost 0 bases to trimming and J lost 5 bases, with 14 bases between them. Per the germline V gene, CDR1 is DFQATT and CDR2 is SNEGSKA (reference sequence).

This clonotype occurred many times. The chain joins TRBV12-3 or TRBV12-4 to TRBJ1-1, with TRBD1 as a possible D gene (6 bases). V gave up 7 bases and J gave up 7 bases, with 31 bases separating them. The CDR3 extends over 18 amino acids. The CDR3 nucleotides read TGTGCCAGCACCTACGAAAGGTGGCCGGACAGCTCTGGCCTTGAAGCTTTCTTT. Its protein product is CASTYERWPDSSGLEAFF.

This clonotype was recorded at least ten times. CDR3 loop: CNTGSATDTQYF. The DNA of the CDR3 is TGTAATACAGGGTCGGCCACAGATACGCAGTATTTT. V and J are TRBV2 and TRBJ2-3; possibly TRBD1 for D (6 bases). In germline, CDR1 is SNHLY, CDR2 FYNNEI. The CDR3 covers 12 residues. Complete variable domain (other parts from reference TRBV2 and TRBJ2-3): EPEVTQTPSHQVTQMGQEVILRCVPISNHLYFYWYRQILGQKVEFLVSFYNNEISEKSEIFDDQFSVERPDGSNFTLKIRSTKLEDSAMYFCNTGSATDTQYFGPGTRLTVL.

The CDR3 nucleotides read TGTGCCAGCAGCTTAGAACAGGGTTCGGGCACTGAAGCTTTCTTT. This sequence encodes CASSLEQGSGTEAFF. This chain uses TRBV6-5 with TRBJ1-1; a possible D gene is TRBD1 (6 bases). Germline V CDR1 and CDR2: MNHEY, SVGAGI. This CDR3 spans 15 amino acids. Trimming stripped 6 bases from V and 4 bases from J, with 18 bases between.

This clonotype was detected a few times. J is TRBJ2-5 and V is TRBV2; D may be TRBD1 or TRBD2 (5 bases each). Per germline, CDR1 SNHLY and CDR2 FYNNEI. The CDR3 has 16 amino acids. The germline V and J ends were trimmed by 6 bases and 4 bases, with 21 bases remaining between them. The CDR3 region is CASSNNPGRAVETQYF. CDR3 DNA: TGTGCCAGCAGCAATAACCCGGGGCGGGCGGTAGAGACCCAGTACTTC.

The CDR3 DNA is TGCAGTGCTAGAGATCTAAGCTCCTATAATTCACCCCTCCACTTT. As protein: CSARDLSSYNSPLHF. This chain uses TRBV20-1 with TRBJ1-6; D is unresolved. V dropped 0 bases and J dropped 0 bases, with 6 bases sitting between them. The CDR3 totals 15 residues. From germline, CDR1 is DFQATT and CDR2 SNEGSKA (reference sequence).

CDR3 sequence (DNA): TGTGCCAGCAGTGAAGGCAAAGCAACGCAGTATTTT. This gives the protein CASSEGKATQYF. V gene TRBV2 combines with J gene TRBJ2-3, with D unclear. Deletions cut 1 base from V and 9 bases from J, with 8 bases between. Germline assignment: CDR1 SNHLY and CDR2 FYNNEI. The CDR3 consists of 12 residues.

The rearrangement uses TRBV30 and TRBJ1-3; D is possibly TRBD1 (5 bases). Trimming pared 4 bases from V and 2 bases from J, leaving 12 bases between. This CDR3 contains 14 residues. The germline V gene encodes CDR1 GTSNPN and CDR2 SVGIG (reference sequence). CDR3 amino acids: CAWNRGTPGNTIYF. The CDR3 DNA is TGTGCCTGGAATAGGGGTACACCTGGAAACACCATATATTTT.